This T cell receptor (beta chain) was found in a study of blood T cell repertoires in COVID-19. Here immunoSEQ multiplex PCR was the method, and the copy in TCRdb shows in-frame clones only, minus some. The repertoire holds some 130,000 clones, about nine tenths seen once, with under 13% in the top ten. CDR1 and CDR2 (germline): MDHEN, SYDVKM. With V trimmed by 10 bases and J by 2 bases, 8 bases remained unmatched. CDR3 size: 13 residues. The material sequenced was peripheral blood. V usage is TRBV28 and J usage is TRBJ2-7; TRBD2 matches 7 bases. The receptor's source is a man aged 50-59 years with acute or convalescent COVID-19. The DNA of the CDR3 is TGTGCCACTTTTAGCGGGCTTACCTACGAGCAGTACTTC. It translates to CATFSGLTYEQYF.